Following are 14 T cell receptor beta chains from one sample sequenced in a study of blood T cells in healthy people across ages. Alongside a J-beta primer mix, a sample-barcoded 5' primer served in a second PCR lasting roughly 6 to 12 cycles. MiXCR, applied by TCRdb to the 5' RACE reads, yields one record per CDR3 protein. This sample carries over 1.5 million distinct CDR3 sequences, about 49% of them seen once, and the ten largest clones take more than 2%. Sequenced: blood. The receptors shown here come from a middle-aged woman in good health.

This chain uses TRBV5-1 with TRBJ1-1; D call uncertain. From germline, CDR1 is SGHRS and CDR2 YFSETQ. V was cut by 2 bases and J by 2 bases, with 10 bases left in between. The CDR3 contains 14 residues. In DNA, the CDR3 is TGCGCCAGCAGCTTTAATTGGGCCAACACTGAAGCTTTCTTT. It translates to CASSFNWANTEAFF.

V gene TRBV20-1 combines with J gene TRBJ1-4; maybe TRBD1 (6 bases). CDR1 and CDR2 from the germline V gene are DFQATT and SNEGSKA (reference sequence). This CDR3 region has 13 residues. Between the trimmed V and J ends, which lost 3 bases and 9 bases, there was a span of 14 bases. The CDR3 sequence: CSARGTTHKKLFF. The CDR3, as DNA: TGCAGTGCTAGGGGGACAACCCACAAAAAACTGTTTTTT.

As to this clonotype: This sequence may be a read error, since a much larger clone differs from it by one base. The V call is TRBV11-2, the J call TRBJ2-5, with 10 bases matching TRBD2. The CDR3 is made up of 14 amino acids. The germline gives CDR1 SGHAT, CDR2 FQNNGV. CDR3 DNA sequence: TGTGCCGGCAGCTTTGGACTAGCGGAAGAGACCCAGTACTTC. It encodes CAGSFGLAEETQYF.

V gene TRBV20-1 combines with J gene TRBJ2-3; 10 bases fit TRBD2. The length of the CDR3 is 15 residues. The V gene end was trimmed by 5 bases and the J gene end by 8 bases; junction bases not matched to a gene: 13. Germline V lookup: CDR1 DFQATT, CDR2 SNEGSKA (reference sequence). In DNA, the CDR3 is TGCAGTGCTTCTGGGACTAGCGTCTTGTCGGGTACGCAGTATTTT. Protein sequence: CSASGTSVLSGTQYF.

The rearrangement joins TRBV28 to TRBJ2-7, with D perhaps TRBD2 (5 bases). The CDR3 extends over 13 amino acids. In germline, CDR1 is MDHEN, CDR2 SYDVKM. V was shortened by 6 bases and J by 2 bases, with 11 bases between the two germline ends. As DNA, the CDR3 is TGTGCCAGCAGGAGCGGATACGCCTACGAGCAGTACTTC. Amino acid sequence: CASRSGYAYEQYF.

The chain carries TRBV6-2 or TRBV6-3 and TRBJ1-5; tentatively, D is TRBD1 (6 bases). This CDR3 has 15 amino acids. CDR1 and CDR2 (germline): MNHEY, SVGEGT. Trimming left V 2 bases short and J 6 bases short, with 14 bases between. This CDR3 reads CASSYPTGGGQPQHF. CDR3 nucleotides: TGTGCCAGCAGTTACCCGACCGGGGGCGGTCAGCCCCAGCATTTT.

In its sample, this clonotype was seen a few times. The rearrangement uses TRBV9 and TRBJ2-1; a weak D match, TRBD2 (7 bases). V lost 3 bases and J lost 10, with 11 bases in between. CDR1 SGDLS and CDR2 YYNGEE come from the germline V gene. CDR3 length equals 12 residues. The CDR3 protein is CASSGGGWEQFF. DNA for the CDR3: TGTGCCAGCAGCGGGGGGGGCTGGGAGCAGTTCTTC.

The V gene is TRBV4-1, the J gene TRBJ1-1, with a possible D match to TRBD1 (6 bases). Per germline, CDR1 MGHRA and CDR2 YSYEKL. The CDR3 sequence is 15 residues long. V lost 0 bases and J lost 6, with 14 bases in between. CDR3 in DNA: TGCGCCAGCAGCCAAGACGAAACCAGACAGGCTGAAGCTTTCTTT. Encoded protein: CASSQDETRQAEAFF.

The rearrangement uses TRBV20-1 and TRBJ2-1; 8 nucleotides match TRBD1. V was clipped by 1 base and J by 6 bases; unmatched bases: 8. The length of the CDR3 is 15 residues. Germline CDR1 is DFQATT and CDR2 is SNEGSKA (reference sequence). CDR3 in DNA: TGCAGTGCTAGAGTGGCAGGGGGCGTAAGCAATGAGCAGTTCTTC. Protein: CSARVAGGVSNEQFF.

This clonotype has only a few counts. The chain is built from TRBV24-1 and TRBJ2-5, with D possibly being TRBD2 (6 bases). Germline V lookup: CDR1 KGHDR, CDR2 SFDVKD. Deletions cut 0 bases from V and 2 bases from J, with 12 bases between. The CDR3 length is 16 residues. The CDR3 DNA sequence: TGTGCCACCAGTGATTTGCACGGAGGGAATCAAGAGACCCAGTACTTC. Its translation: CATSDLHGGNQETQYF.

This clonotype was seen a single time. A junction end diverges from the germline sequence, so it may reflect a read error. This chain connects TRBV6-2 or TRBV6-3 to TRBJ1-5; D is undetermined. This CDR3 comprises 17 residues. CDR1 is MNHEY, CDR2 SVGEGT, per germline. CDR3 region: CASSPSARVGPNPPQHF. The CDR3 DNA follows: TGTGCCAGCAGTCCCTCAGCCAGAGTCGGACCGAATCCGCCCCAGCATTTT.

Worth noting for this clonotype: With a much larger clone just one base away, this may be a read error. The chain uses TRBV5-1 and TRBJ2-7, with TRBD2 as a possible D gene (5 bases). Germline V gene sequence: CDR1 SGHRS, CDR2 YFSETQ. The CDR3 totals 12 residues. CDR3 region: CASNGDSYEQYF. The CDR3 DNA sequence: TGTGCCAGCAACGGGGACTCCTACGAGCAGTACTTC.

Comment on this clonotype: One junction end does not reproduce the germline sequence, and a read error may be involved. The chain combines TRBV7-2 with TRBJ2-7; possible D gene TRBD2, 6 bases. CDR1 and CDR2 from the germline V gene are SGHTA and FQGNSA. The CDR3 is 15 amino acids. This CDR3 reads CASSLAWAGNNEQYF. For the CDR3, the DNA is TGCGCCAGCAGCTTAGCCTGGGCGGGGAACAATGAGCAGTACTTC.

The rearrangement uses TRBV6-2 or TRBV6-3 and TRBJ1-1, with 7 bases matching TRBD1. From germline, CDR1 is MNHEY and CDR2 SVGEGT. There are 17 residues in the CDR3. The ends lost 5 bases at V and 0 bases at J; junction bases unmatched: 12. CDR3 loop: CASSIPKPGQMNTEAFF. The DNA of the CDR3 is TGTGCCAGCAGTATACCTAAACCGGGACAGATGAACACTGAAGCTTTCTTT.